This TCR beta chain was recovered during a study of shared clonotypes between healthy human individuals. V lost 6 bases, J lost 3 bases, and 8 bases stayed unmatched. The CDR3 runs to 15 residues. Per the germline V gene, CDR1 is ENHRY and CDR2 is SYGVKD. Only in-frame clones appear in the TCRdb table, and some are missing; sequencing was by immunoSEQ multiplex PCR. The sample consists of approximately 500,000 clones, approximately 84% of them appearing once. This receptor was identified in a woman aged 40 to 50 in good health. Some clones in this sample may be carry-over from other donors' samples. The specimen was PBMCs. The V gene is TRBV10-3, the J gene TRBJ2-1, with 7 nucleotides matching TRBD2. Here the CDR3 reads CAIRDTSEDYNEQFF. The CDR3 DNA is TGTGCCATCAGGGATACTAGCGAGGACTACAATGAGCAGTTCTTC.